This T cell receptor (beta chain) stems from a study of blood T cell repertoires in COVID-19 (dated by TCRdb to 2018 to 2021). As for the study more broadly: The collaborator samples originated in the United States, Italy and Spain and spanned the acute and convalescent phases of COVID-19. The material from the prospective study consisted of cDNA or gDNA derived from T cells, B-cell-depleted T cells, or PBMCs. Where available, HLA class I and class II types were taken from metadata supplied by the sample provider and were not determined by assay-based typing. The samples were drawn from the first 160 participants of the ongoing ImmuneRACE study and from 1,254 subjects provided by 6 global collaborators. A freely available public database, intended as a resource for researchers studying the immune response to SARS-CoV-2, is where the repertoires were released. Deeply sampled blood TCRbeta repertoires from subjects exposed to, actively infected with, or recovered from COVID-19 were included in the dataset. The sample metadata nearly always contained a de-identified subject ID, COVID-19 status, age in years and sex. What the work shows at the level of the full study, not this receptor alone: The quantity of clinical and demographic metadata differed by source and by participant and was supplied without curation.

TCRbeta CDR3 regions were amplified from genomic DNA by means of the immunoSEQ Assay, a bias-controlled multiplex PCR. Turning to the authors' computational methods: The number of nucleated cells in each sample was estimated from the amplification of reference gene primers within the assay. To quantify the absolute abundance of each unique TCRbeta CDR3 rearrangement, sequence reads were collapsed and filtered. For each sample, productive Simpson clonality was calculated by taking the square root of Simpson's diversity index across productive rearrangements. In TCRdb, the immuneACCESS table is reduced to in-frame sequences with V and J assigned. These tables do not hold every clone; where another copy was compared, an unresolved V gene accounts for under half, and the others remain unexplained. The D gene and trimming were derived from the DNA, and the V and J assignments and clone size from that table. This sample has some 130,000 clones in its table, and around 87% of those were observed once. The top ten hold approximately 3.6% of the sample.

Each collaborating institution followed its own protocols to collect whole blood in K2EDTA tubes. For TCRbeta analysis, collaborators shipped samples as frozen whole blood, isolated PBMCs, or DNA extracted from either of those sample types. V is cut by 2 bases and J by 3 bases, and the space between the germline ends is 16 bases. The CDR3 numbers 16 residues from cysteine through phenylalanine. The CDR3 DNA has 48 bases and is translated from base 1. CDR1 and CDR2 are read off the germline V gene as MGHRA and YSYEKL. In its sample, this clone was seen once. The target of this receptor is not known. No much larger clone exists at a distance of one base, and base qualities are not known.

The V gene is TRBV4-1 and the J gene is TRBJ1-1; possibly the D gene is TRBD1, per 5 matching bases. This receptor was identified in a woman aged 60-75 years with acute or convalescent COVID-19. The sequenced sample consisted of peripheral blood. The DNA reads TGCGCCAGCAGCCAACATCCGGGGGATTCGTACACTGAAGCTTTCTTT. This sequence encodes CASSQHPGDSYTEAFF.